This is a list of T cell receptor beta chains from one sample in a study of human T cells and chemical hapten exposure. Each CDR3 protein is one row after TCRdb ran MiXCR on the RACE reads. Altogether around 99,000 distinct CDR3 sequences are present, around 11% being singletons, with the ten largest covering approximately 2%. Specimen: whole blood, collected in connection with sensitization to the hapten diphenylcyclopropenone (DPC). These receptors all stem from a woman aged 40 to 50 with alopecia areata. Some clones in this sample may be carry-over from other donors' samples. The CDR3 runs from the conserved cysteine through the conserved F or W. The D gene is left open where the match is weak. The listing skips clone size in some rows; elsewhere it reads once, few, many or a size class.

d_gene,abundance,v_gene,j_gene,CDR3aa,CDR3nt
.,many,TRBV29-1,TRBJ2-3,CSVVIGDTTDTQYF,TGCAGCGTTGTGATCGGAGACACCACAGATACGCAGTATTTT
.,.,TRBV6-5,TRBJ2-5,CASSYGTGETQYF,TGTGCCAGCAGTTATGGGACCGGAGAGACCCAGTACTTC
.,.,TRBV25-1,TRBJ2-2,CASMRNGELFF,TGTGCCAGCATGAGGAACGGGGAGCTGTTTTTT
.,few,TRBV29-1,TRBJ1-1,CSVEFGVNTEAFF,TGCAGCGTTGAGTTCGGAGTGAACACTGAAGCTTTCTTT
.,few,TRBV5-1,TRBJ2-2,CASSLEGPPNTGELFF,TGCGCCAGCAGCTTGGAAGGGCCGCCGAACACCGGGGAGCTGTTTTTT
.,.,TRBV2,TRBJ2-4,CASMGLRAKNIQYF,TGTGCCAGCATGGGGCTTCGGGCCAAAAACATTCAGTACTTC
.,.,TRBV7-9,TRBJ2-3,CASSPGTRDTQYF,TGTGCCAGCAGCCCCGGGACTCGAGATACGCAGTATTTT
TRBD2,few,TRBV6-2/TRBV6-3,TRBJ2-1,CASSYTRVRRELMIGGSYNEQFF,TGTGCCAGCAGTTACACCCGAGTGCGGCGGGAGCTCATGATTGGAGGGTCCTACAATGAGCAGTTCTTC
.,.,TRBV6-2/TRBV6-3,TRBJ2-6,CASSLHHSGANVLTF,TGTGCCAGCAGTTTACACCACTCTGGGGCCAACGTCCTGACTTTC
TRBD1,.,TRBV6-5,TRBJ2-5,CASSSVQGAIGETQYF,TGTGCCAGCAGTTCGGTTCAGGGGGCTATAGGAGAGACCCAGTACTTC
TRBD1,few,TRBV24-1,TRBJ2-3,CATSGTGYTDTQYF,TGTGCCACCAGTGGGACAGGGTATACAGATACGCAGTATTTT
.,few,TRBV6-1,TRBJ2-4,CASGGPYAKNIQYF,TGTGCCAGCGGGGGGCCCTATGCCAAAAACATTCAGTACTTC
TRBD1,few,TRBV20-1,TRBJ2-7,CSAGQGVNSYEQYF,TGCAGTGCGGGACAGGGTGTCAACTCCTACGAGCAGTACTTC
TRBD1,few,TRBV20-1,TRBJ2-1,CSASRPGTGTYNEQFF,TGCAGTGCTAGTAGACCCGGGACAGGGACCTACAATGAGCAGTTCTTC
.,.,TRBV6-4,TRBJ1-1,CASRQEASLNTEAFF,TGTGCCAGCCGACAAGAGGCCAGCTTGAACACTGAAGCTTTCTTT
TRBD2,few,TRBV12-3/TRBV12-4,TRBJ2-3,CASSGPTSGTTDTQYF,TGTGCCAGCAGTGGGCCGACTAGCGGGACAACAGATACGCAGTATTTT
TRBD2,.,TRBV2,TRBJ2-5,CASRSGRGGTQYF,TGTGCCAGCAGGAGCGGGAGAGGAGGGACCCAGTACTTC
.,many,TRBV7-8,TRBJ2-5,CASSYDSGQETQYF,TGTGCCAGCAGCTACGACAGCGGTCAAGAGACCCAGTACTTC
.,few,TRBV14,TRBJ2-1,CASSQAPGPLEYEQFF,TGTGCCAGCAGCCAAGCCCCGGGCCCCTTGGAGTACGAGCAGTTCTTC
TRBD1,once,TRBV29-1,TRBJ2-3,CSVRTGEYTQYF,TGCAGCGTAAGGACAGGGGAATATACGCAGTATTTT
.,.,TRBV4-1,TRBJ2-6,CASSQDRSGATGANVLTF,TGCGCCAGCAGCCAAGATCGATCAGGGGCTACTGGGGCCAACGTCCTGACTTTC
.,few,TRBV5-5,TRBJ2-7,CASSLEYIGSVLYEQYF,TGTGCCAGCAGCTTGGAATATATCGGGAGCGTGCTATACGAGCAGTACTTC
TRBD2,.,TRBV28,TRBJ2-7,CASRGLAGGYHEQYF,TGTGCCAGCAGGGGACTAGCGGGAGGGTACCACGAGCAGTACTTC
.,.,TRBV6-2/TRBV6-3,TRBJ1-5,CASTKGNVNQPQHF,TGTGCCAGCACCAAAGGAAATGTTAATCAGCCCCAGCATTTT
.,few,TRBV2,TRBJ2-7,CASGDGGSEQYF,TGTGCCAGCGGGGATGGAGGGAGCGAGCAGTACTTC
.,.,TRBV29-1,TRBJ2-5,CSVVLGGETQYF,TGCAGCGTCGTGTTAGGGGGGGAGACCCAGTACTTC
.,few,TRBV7-2,TRBJ1-6,CASSVRAVPNSPLHF,TGTGCCAGCAGCGTCCGGGCAGTCCCTAATTCACCCCTCCACTTT
TRBD2,.,TRBV28,TRBJ2-7,CASSFGGLADREQYF,TGTGCCAGCAGTTTTGGGGGACTAGCTGATCGAGAGCAGTACTTC
TRBD1,.,TRBV5-4,TRBJ2-1,CASRAPGTGANEQFF,TGTGCCAGCCGCGCACCCGGGACAGGGGCCAATGAGCAGTTCTTC
.,many,TRBV23-1,TRBJ2-3,CASSPSNGGENLISGTDTQYF,TGCGCCAGCAGTCCCTCAAACGGCGGGGAGAATTTGATTTCTGGCACAGATACGCAGTATTTT
TRBD1,few,TRBV6-1,TRBJ2-7,CASSETGAEQYF,TGTGCCAGCAGTGAAACAGGGGCCGAGCAGTACTTC
.,few,TRBV9,TRBJ2-3,CASRLGPTDTQYF,TGTGCCAGCCGACTAGGCCCGACAGATACGCAGTATTTT